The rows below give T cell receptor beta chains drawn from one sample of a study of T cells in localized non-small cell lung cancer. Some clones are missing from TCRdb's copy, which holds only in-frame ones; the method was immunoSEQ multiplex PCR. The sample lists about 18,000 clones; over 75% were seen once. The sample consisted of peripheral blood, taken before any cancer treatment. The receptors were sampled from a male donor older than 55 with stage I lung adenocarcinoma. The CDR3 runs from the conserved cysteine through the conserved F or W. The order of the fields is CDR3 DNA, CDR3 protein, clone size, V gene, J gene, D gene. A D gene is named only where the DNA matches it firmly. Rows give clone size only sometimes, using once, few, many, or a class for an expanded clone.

TGTGCCAGCGCAAGCGGACAGGGGTGGAATGAGCAGTTCTTC	CASASGQGWNEQFF	NA	TRBV6-4	TRBJ2-1	TRBD1
TGTGCCACCCGGGGACTAGCGGGAGCCCACCCCACAGATACGCAGTATTTT	CATRGLAGAHPTDTQYF	NA	TRBV7-2	TRBJ2-3	TRBD2
TGTGCCAGCAGCGGATTGGGAAACACCATATATTTT	CASSGLGNTIYF	NA	TRBV9	TRBJ1-3	NA
TGTGCCAGCAGCCGTGGACGGACCTACGAGCAGTACTTC	CASSRGRTYEQYF	NA	TRBV5-8	TRBJ2-7	NA
TGTGCTAGCAGCTCCGGGGCCAACACCGGGGAGCTGTTTTTT	CASSSGANTGELFF	NA	TRBV7-7	TRBJ2-2	NA
TGTGCCAGCACCGGACAGACCGCCTCCTACAATGAGCAGTTCTTC	CASTGQTASYNEQFF	once	TRBV6-6	TRBJ2-1	NA
TGTGCCAGCAGCTTCGAGGACCAGTACGAGCAGTACTTC	CASSFEDQYEQYF	NA	TRBV5-6	TRBJ2-7	NA
TGTGCCAGCACCGGGGACCCCGGGAACACCGGGGAGCTGTTTTTT	CASTGDPGNTGELFF	NA	TRBV5-4	TRBJ2-2	NA
TGCAGCGCTGGGGGGGACCATAACAATGAGCAGTTCTTC	CSAGGDHNNEQFF	NA	TRBV29-1	TRBJ2-1	TRBD2
TGCGCCAGCAGCTTGGGTTCTACTAACTACAATGAGCAGTTCTTC	CASSLGSTNYNEQFF	NA	TRBV5-1	TRBJ2-1	NA
TGTGCCAGCAGTTTATTCACAGCTGGCGACGGTGAGCAGTTCTTC	CASSLFTAGDGEQFF	NA	TRBV27	TRBJ2-1	NA
TGTGCCAGCAGCCCGGGACTAGCGGGATACTCTGGGGCCAACGTCCTGACTTTC	CASSPGLAGYSGANVLTF	NA	TRBV5-4	TRBJ2-6	TRBD2
TGTGCCACCAGATGGACAGGCGCCGAACGCTCCTACGAGCAGTACTTC	CATRWTGAERSYEQYF	once	TRBV15	TRBJ2-7	TRBD1
TGTGCCAGCAGCTTTTTTTCCGGCGGGGGAACCTACGAGCAGTACTTC	CASSFFSGGGTYEQYF	NA	TRBV7-2	TRBJ2-7	TRBD2
TGTGCCAGCTCACCAACAGGGCCAGAGCGGGGTACCTACAATGAGCAGTTCTTC	CASSPTGPERGTYNEQFF	few	TRBV18	TRBJ2-1	NA
TGTGCCAGCAGCGTCGGGAGGGCCTCCTACGAGCAGTACTTC	CASSVGRASYEQYF	NA	TRBV7-8	TRBJ2-7	TRBD2
TGTGCCAGTAGTATCCCCACAGGACATAACTATGGCTACACCTTC	CASSIPTGHNYGYTF	NA	TRBV19	TRBJ1-2	NA
TGTGCCATCAGTGTCGGTAACGGGGGAGAAAAACTGTTTTTT	CAISVGNGGEKLFF	once	TRBV10-3	TRBJ1-4	NA
TGCGCCAGCAGTGAAGGGGGAGGGCCTGTCAACGAGCAGTACTTC	CASSEGGGPVNEQYF	NA	TRBV10-1	TRBJ2-7	NA
TGTGCCAGTAGTACATCGGGCCAGAGCACAGATACGCAGTATTTT	CASSTSGQSTDTQYF	NA	TRBV19	TRBJ2-3	NA
TGCAGCGTTGAAGACAGGCCGCGGGGCTACACCTTC	CSVEDRPRGYTF	NA	TRBV29-1	TRBJ1-2	NA
TGTGCCAGCAGCTTGGGGCCCCGGGCCGGAAACACCATATATTTT	CASSLGPRAGNTIYF	NA	TRBV5-6	TRBJ1-3	NA
TGTGCCAGCCACCGGACAGGGAAAGGCTACACCTTC	CASHRTGKGYTF	NA	TRBV28	TRBJ1-2	TRBD1
TGCGCCAGCAGCTTGCAGGATACCGGGGAGCTGTTTTTT	CASSLQDTGELFF	NA	TRBV5-1	TRBJ2-2	NA
TGTGCCAGCAGCCCCAAAACAGGCCTAAACACTGAAGCTTTCTTT	CASSPKTGLNTEAFF	NA	TRBV7-2	TRBJ1-1	NA
TGTGCCAGTAGTATCTGGCCGACGGGGAAGCGAGGCTACACCTTC	CASSIWPTGKRGYTF	NA	TRBV19	TRBJ1-2	NA
TGTGCCAGCAGTCGTTACGGCCCAGACGGTCATTCACCCCTCCACTTT	CASSRYGPDGHSPLHF	NA	TRBV7-3	TRBJ1-6	NA
TGTGCCAGTACCCCCCTTTCGGGGAGTAGCACAGATACGCAGTATTTT	CASTPLSGSSTDTQYF	NA	TRBV19	TRBJ2-3	NA
TGTGCCAGCAGTGACGTTACCTCTGGGGCCAACGTCCTGACTTTC	CASSDVTSGANVLTF	NA	TRBV25-1	TRBJ2-6	NA
TGTGCCAGCAGCTTAGGCCAGGGGGATGGCTACACCTTC	CASSLGQGDGYTF	once	TRBV7-8	TRBJ1-2	TRBD1
TGTGCCAGCAGACGACAGGGGACCCAGTACTTC	CASRRQGTQYF	once	TRBV6-6	TRBJ2-5	TRBD1
TGTGCCTGGAGTGTACAGGCCGTCTATGGCTACACCTTC	CAWSVQAVYGYTF	NA	TRBV30	TRBJ1-2	NA
TGTGCCAGTAGCGATACAGGGGGCTACAACACCGGGGAGCTGTTTTTT	CASSDTGGYNTGELFF	NA	TRBV19	TRBJ2-2	TRBD1
TGTGCCACCTCAAGACTACCGCCCGATGAGCAGTTCTTC	CATSRLPPDEQFF	NA	TRBV2	TRBJ2-1	NA
TGTGCCAGCAGCCGGACAGGGAATAATTCACCCCTCCACTTT	CASSRTGNNSPLHF	NA	TRBV11-1	TRBJ1-6	TRBD1
TGTGCCAGTAGTATGGTTCGGGACGGAGGCAATCAGCCCCAGCATTTT	CASSMVRDGGNQPQHF	medium-sized	TRBV19	TRBJ1-5	NA
TGTGCCAGCAGTCCGACAGGGGGCCTCTACGAGCAGTACTTC	CASSPTGGLYEQYF	few	TRBV28	TRBJ2-7	TRBD1
TGCAGCGTCCGGCGGAGAGGGACAGATACGCAGTATTTT	CSVRRRGTDTQYF	NA	TRBV29-1	TRBJ2-3	NA
TGTGCCAGCAGCTTAAGCCCGGGGGGGAACACTGAAGCTTTCTTT	CASSLSPGGNTEAFF	few	TRBV7-3	TRBJ1-1	NA
TGCGCCAGCAGCTTGGCCGGACAGGTCTGGGAGCAGTACTTC	CASSLAGQVWEQYF	NA	TRBV5-1	TRBJ2-7	TRBD1
TGTGCCAGCGCTTCCGGACTAGCCTCCTACGAGCAGTACTTC	CASASGLASYEQYF	NA	TRBV9	TRBJ2-7	TRBD2
TGTGCCAGCAGCGACGAAGGACAGGCTGGTACACAAGAGACCCAGTACTTC	CASSDEGQAGTQETQYF	NA	TRBV11-3	TRBJ2-5	TRBD1
TGTGCCAGCAGCCAGGGGATAAGCTGGGAACAGTACTTC	CASSQGISWEQYF	NA	TRBV6-1	TRBJ2-7	NA
TGTGCCAGCAGCGTCTCTAGCGGCAGCACAGATACGCAGTATTTT	CASSVSSGSTDTQYF	once	TRBV11-3	TRBJ2-3	TRBD2
TGTGCCAGTAGTACCCGGGACAGAGGAAAACTGTTTTTT	CASSTRDRGKLFF	NA	TRBV19	TRBJ1-4	TRBD1
TGTGCCAGCTCACCAGACAGGGGGGTGACTGAAGCTTTCTTT	CASSPDRGVTEAFF	few	TRBV18	TRBJ1-1	TRBD1
TGTGCCGTACAGGCGAACACCGGGGAGCTGTTTTTT	CAVQANTGELFF	NA	TRBV11-3	TRBJ2-2	NA
TGTGCCAGCAGGGGACTAGCGGGAGGAAACAATGAGCAGTTCTTC	CASRGLAGGNNEQFF	NA	TRBV6-5	TRBJ2-1	TRBD2
TGTGCCAGCAGCTTGCGTATAGGGGGCGGGACAGATACGCAGTATTTT	CASSLRIGGGTDTQYF	NA	TRBV5-4	TRBJ2-3	TRBD1